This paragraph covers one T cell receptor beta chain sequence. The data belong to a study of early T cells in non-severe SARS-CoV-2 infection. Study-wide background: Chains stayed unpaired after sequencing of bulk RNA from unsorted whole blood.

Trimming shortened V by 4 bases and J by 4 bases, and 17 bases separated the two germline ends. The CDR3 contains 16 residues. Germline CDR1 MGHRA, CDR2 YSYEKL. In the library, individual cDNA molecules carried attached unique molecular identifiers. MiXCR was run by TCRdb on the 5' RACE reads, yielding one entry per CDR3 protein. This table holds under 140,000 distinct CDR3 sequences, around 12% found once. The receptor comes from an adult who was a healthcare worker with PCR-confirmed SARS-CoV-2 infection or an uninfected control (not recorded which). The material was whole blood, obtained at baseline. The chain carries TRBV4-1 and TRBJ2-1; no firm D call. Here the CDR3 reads CASSPISLKQYNEQFF. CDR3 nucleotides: TGCGCCAGCAGCCCGATAAGTCTAAAACAGTACAATGAGCAGTTCTTC.